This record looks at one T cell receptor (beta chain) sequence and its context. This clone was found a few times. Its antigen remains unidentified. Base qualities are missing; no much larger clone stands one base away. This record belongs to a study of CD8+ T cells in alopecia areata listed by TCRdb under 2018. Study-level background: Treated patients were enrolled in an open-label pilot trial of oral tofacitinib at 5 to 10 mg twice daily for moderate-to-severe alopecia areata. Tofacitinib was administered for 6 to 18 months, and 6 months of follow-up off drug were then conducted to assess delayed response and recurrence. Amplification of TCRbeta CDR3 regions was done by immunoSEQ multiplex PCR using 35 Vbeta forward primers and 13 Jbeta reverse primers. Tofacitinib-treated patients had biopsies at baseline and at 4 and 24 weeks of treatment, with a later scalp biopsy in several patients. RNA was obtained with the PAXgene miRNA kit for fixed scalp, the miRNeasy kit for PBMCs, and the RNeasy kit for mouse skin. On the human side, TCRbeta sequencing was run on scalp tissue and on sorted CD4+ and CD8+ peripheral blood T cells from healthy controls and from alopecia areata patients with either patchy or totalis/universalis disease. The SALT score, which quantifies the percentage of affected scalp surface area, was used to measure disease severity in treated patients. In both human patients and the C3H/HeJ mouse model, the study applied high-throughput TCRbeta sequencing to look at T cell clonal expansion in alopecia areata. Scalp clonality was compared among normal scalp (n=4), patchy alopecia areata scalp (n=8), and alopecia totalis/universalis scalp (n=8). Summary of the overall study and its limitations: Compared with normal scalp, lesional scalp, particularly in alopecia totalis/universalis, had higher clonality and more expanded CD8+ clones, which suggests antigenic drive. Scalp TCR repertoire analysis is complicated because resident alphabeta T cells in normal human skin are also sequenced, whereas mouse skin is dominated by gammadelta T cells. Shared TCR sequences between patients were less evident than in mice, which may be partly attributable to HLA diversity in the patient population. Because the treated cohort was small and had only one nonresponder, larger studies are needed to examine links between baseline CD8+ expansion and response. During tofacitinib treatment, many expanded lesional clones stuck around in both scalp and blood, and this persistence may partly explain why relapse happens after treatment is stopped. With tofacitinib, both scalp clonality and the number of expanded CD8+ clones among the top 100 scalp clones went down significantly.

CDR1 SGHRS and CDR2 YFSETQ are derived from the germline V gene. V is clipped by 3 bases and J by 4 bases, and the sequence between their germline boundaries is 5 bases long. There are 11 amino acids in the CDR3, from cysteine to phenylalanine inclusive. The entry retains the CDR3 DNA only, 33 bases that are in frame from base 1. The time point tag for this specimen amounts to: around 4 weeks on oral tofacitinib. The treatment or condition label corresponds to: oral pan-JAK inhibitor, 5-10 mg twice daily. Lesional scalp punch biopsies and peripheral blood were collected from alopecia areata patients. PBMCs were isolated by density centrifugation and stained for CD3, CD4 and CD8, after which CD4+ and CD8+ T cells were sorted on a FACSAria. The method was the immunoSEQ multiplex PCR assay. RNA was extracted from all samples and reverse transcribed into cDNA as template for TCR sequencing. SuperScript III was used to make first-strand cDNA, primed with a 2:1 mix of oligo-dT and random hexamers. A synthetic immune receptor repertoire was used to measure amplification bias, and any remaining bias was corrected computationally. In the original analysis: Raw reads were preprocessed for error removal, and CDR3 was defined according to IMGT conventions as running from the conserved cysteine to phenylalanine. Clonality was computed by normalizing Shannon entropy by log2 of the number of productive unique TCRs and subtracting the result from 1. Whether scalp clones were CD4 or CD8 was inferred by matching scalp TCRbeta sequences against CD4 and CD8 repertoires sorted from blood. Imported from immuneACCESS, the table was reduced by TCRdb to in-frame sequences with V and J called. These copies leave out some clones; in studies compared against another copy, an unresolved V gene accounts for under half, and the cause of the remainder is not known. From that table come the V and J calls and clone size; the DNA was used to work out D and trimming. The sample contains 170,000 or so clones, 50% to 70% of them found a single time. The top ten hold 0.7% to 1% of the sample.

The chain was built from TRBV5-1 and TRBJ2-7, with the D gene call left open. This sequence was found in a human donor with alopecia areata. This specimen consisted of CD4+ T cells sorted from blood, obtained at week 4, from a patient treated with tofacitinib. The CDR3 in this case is CASSSLYEQYF. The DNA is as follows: TGCGCCAGCAGCTCTCTTTACGAGCAGTACTTC.